This T cell receptor (beta chain) was sequenced for a study of blood T cell repertoires in COVID-19. Study information: T cells, B-cell-depleted T cells, or PBMCs provided the cDNA or gDNA that served as material.

Germline-derived CDR1 and CDR2 are MNHEY and SMNVEV (reference sequence). V was trimmed by 4 bases and J by 3 bases, leaving 18 bases between them. The CDR3 totals 17 residues. Original analysis: For nucleated cells, counts were estimated from reference gene primer amplification. The repertoire was sequenced with immunoSEQ multiplex PCR; TCRdb's copy has only in-frame clones and lacks some. That table furnishes V, J and clone size, whereas the DNA furnished D and trimming. The sample holds 250,000 to 300,000 clones, around 80% seen once. The cohort comprised adults aged about 18 to 89 years residing in some 24 US areas. Donors were grouped by their self-reported clinical history.

The chain links TRBV27 to TRBJ2-2, with a possible D match to TRBD2 (5 bases). Sequences were obtained from PBMCs or T cells enriched from blood (not recorded which). This TCR was recovered from a man in his thirties or forties with acute COVID-19. CDR3: CASSSIKSGVYTGELFF. CDR3 DNA sequence: TGTGCCAGCAGTTCGATAAAATCCGGGGTCTACACCGGGGAGCTGTTTTTT.